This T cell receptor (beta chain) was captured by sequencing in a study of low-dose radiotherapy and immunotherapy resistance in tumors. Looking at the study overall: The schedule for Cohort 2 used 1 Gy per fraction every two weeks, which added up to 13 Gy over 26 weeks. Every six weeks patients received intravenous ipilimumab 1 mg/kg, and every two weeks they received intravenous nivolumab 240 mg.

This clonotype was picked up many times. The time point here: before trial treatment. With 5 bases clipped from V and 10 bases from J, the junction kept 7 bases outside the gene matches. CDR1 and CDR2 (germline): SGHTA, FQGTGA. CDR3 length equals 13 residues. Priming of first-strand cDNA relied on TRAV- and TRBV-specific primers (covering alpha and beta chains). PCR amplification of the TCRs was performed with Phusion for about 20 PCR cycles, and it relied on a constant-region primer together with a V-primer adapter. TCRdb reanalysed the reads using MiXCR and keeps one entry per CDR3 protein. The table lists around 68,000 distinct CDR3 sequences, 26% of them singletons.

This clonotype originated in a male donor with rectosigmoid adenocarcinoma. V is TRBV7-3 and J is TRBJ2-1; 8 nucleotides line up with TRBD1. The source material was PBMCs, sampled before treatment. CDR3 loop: CASSTGTGLEQFF. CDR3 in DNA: TGTGCCAGCAGCACCGGGACAGGACTCGAGCAGTTCTTC.